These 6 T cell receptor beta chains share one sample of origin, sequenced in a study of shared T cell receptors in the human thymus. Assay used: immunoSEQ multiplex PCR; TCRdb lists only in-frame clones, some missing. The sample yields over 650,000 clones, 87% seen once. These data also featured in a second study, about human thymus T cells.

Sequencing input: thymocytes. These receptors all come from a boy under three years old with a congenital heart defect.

CDR3 nucleotide sequence: TGTGCCAGCAGTGAATCGTTTCGACTAGTGAGGTACTTC. Translating it yields CASSESFRLVRYF. V and J are TRBV2 and TRBJ2-5; D might be TRBD2 (6 bases). Germline CDR1 is SNHLY and CDR2 is FYNNEI. The CDR3 loop spans 13 amino acids. V was clipped by 2 bases and J by 13 bases, with 17 bases between them.

The CDR3 protein is CASSPRGRRGMKDTEAFF. The CDR3 DNA follows: TGTGCCAGCAGCCCCCGCGGAAGGCGGGGAATGAAGGACACTGAAGCTTTCTTT. V gene TRBV7-6 combines with J gene TRBJ1-1; D is ambiguous. The V gene lost 5 bases and the J gene lost 3 bases, with 25 bases spanning the gap. CDR1 is SGHVS, CDR2 FNYEAQ, per germline. The CDR3 extends over 18 amino acids.

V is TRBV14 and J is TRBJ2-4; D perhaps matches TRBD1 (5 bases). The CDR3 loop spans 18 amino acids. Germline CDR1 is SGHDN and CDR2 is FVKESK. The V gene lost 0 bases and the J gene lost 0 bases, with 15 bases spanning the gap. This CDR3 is CASSQDDGQQGAKNIQYF. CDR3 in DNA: TGTGCCAGCAGCCAAGATGACGGCCAGCAGGGAGCCAAAAACATTCAGTACTTC.

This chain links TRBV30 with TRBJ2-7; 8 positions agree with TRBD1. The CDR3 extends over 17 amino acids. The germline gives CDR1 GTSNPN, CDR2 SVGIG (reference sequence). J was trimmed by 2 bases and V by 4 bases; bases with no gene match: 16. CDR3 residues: CAWNQPSTGTGAYEQYF. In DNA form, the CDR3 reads TGTGCCTGGAACCAACCCTCAACGGGGACAGGAGCCTACGAGCAGTACTTC.

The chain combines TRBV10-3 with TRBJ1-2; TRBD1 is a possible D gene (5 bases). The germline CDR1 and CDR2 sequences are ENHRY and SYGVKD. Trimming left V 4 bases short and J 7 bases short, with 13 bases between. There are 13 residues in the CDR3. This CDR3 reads CAISAGKGCGYTF. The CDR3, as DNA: TGTGCCATCAGTGCAGGGAAAGGGTGTGGCTACACCTTC.

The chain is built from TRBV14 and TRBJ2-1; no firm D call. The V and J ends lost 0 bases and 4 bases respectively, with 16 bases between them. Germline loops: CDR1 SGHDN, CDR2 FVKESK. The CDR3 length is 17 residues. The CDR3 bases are TGTGCCAGCAGCCAAGATTTGCTAAGCGAGGATTACAATGAGCAGTTCTTC. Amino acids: CASSQDLLSEDYNEQFF.